This passage covers 27 T cell receptor beta chains from one sample sequenced in a study of T and B cells in COVID-19 patients. Each TRB amplification used about 230-550 ng of genomic DNA from blood. BIOMED2 TRB-A/B primer pools were used in multiplex TRB PCR. In TCRdb, the multiplex PCR reads were re-called with MiXCR into one record per CDR3 protein. The sample includes fewer than 14,000 distinct CDR3 sequences, over 25% seen only once; the top ten take roughly an eighth. The sequenced sample was blood. These receptors were taken from a human donor with active COVID-19.

This clonotype was detected a few times. The V gene is TRBV18, the J gene TRBJ1-2; 8 bases agree with TRBD1. Germline trimming cut 3 bases from V and 10 bases from J; bases unmatched to any gene: 7. The CDR3 sequence is 13 residues long. Germline loops: CDR1 KGHSH, CDR2 LQKENI. CDR3 loop: CASSPQGAADYTF. The DNA of the CDR3 is TGTGCCAGCTCACCGCAGGGGGCCGCTGACTACACCTTC.

The sample holds a few counts of this clonotype. The J gene is TRBJ2-5, the V gene TRBV5-4; 16 nucleotides line up with TRBD2. This CDR3 is 16 amino acids long. CDR1 and CDR2 from the germline V gene are SGHNT and YYREEE (reference sequence). The ends lost 4 bases at V and 3 bases at J; junction bases unmatched: 3. CDR3 nucleotide sequence: TGTGCCAGCAGCCGAGGGACTAGCGGGGGGGAAGAGACCCAGTACTTC. The encoded protein is CASSRGTSGGEETQYF.

The rearrangement links TRBV19 to TRBJ1-5, with 10 nucleotides matching TRBD1. The J segment lost 3 bases and the V segment lost 5 bases, leaving 7 bases of the junction unmatched. The CDR3 length is 16 residues. Looked up from germline, CDR1 is LNHDA and CDR2 is SQIVND (reference sequence). Written as DNA, the CDR3 is TGTGCCAGTAGTCCCAGGGACAGGGGATACAATCAGCCCCAGCATTTT. It yields the protein CASSPRDRGYNQPQHF.

This clonotype appeared a single time. The V and J genes are TRBV7-2 and TRBJ1-4; D gene unclear. The CDR3 has 15 residues. The V gene lost 5 bases and the J gene lost 0 bases, with 10 bases spanning the gap. Germline V gene sequence: CDR1 SGHTA, CDR2 FQGNSA. The CDR3 loop is CASSPARATNEKLFF. The CDR3 DNA follows: TGTGCCAGCAGCCCGGCCAGAGCAACTAATGAAAAACTGTTTTTT.

Relative to its sample, this clonotype is medium-sized. CDR3 protein: CASRETGDFYNEQFF. For the CDR3, the DNA is TGTGCCAGCAGAGAGACGGGGGACTTTTACAATGAGCAGTTCTTC. V usage is TRBV5-4 and J usage is TRBJ2-1; the D gene is possibly TRBD2 (6 bases). The germline V gene encodes CDR1 SGHNT and CDR2 YYREEE (reference sequence). Trimming shortened V by 5 bases and J by 4 bases, and 16 bases separated the two germline ends. This CDR3 has 15 amino acids.

The chain couples TRBV15 to TRBJ2-3, with D possibly being TRBD1 (5 bases). The J call may be mistaken, given a closer DNA end match to TRBJ1-5. The CDR3 is 18 amino acids. Germline V lookup: CDR1 LNHNV, CDR2 YYDKDF (reference sequence). CDR3 protein: CATSRETTSGGWRARQHF. CDR3 bases: TGTGCCACCAGCAGAGAAACGACTAGCGGGGGTTGGAGGGCTAGGCAGCATTTT.

The chain carries TRBV5-1 and TRBJ2-7, with TRBD2 matching over 8 bases. Germline lookup yields CDR1 SGHRS and CDR2 YFSETQ. The CDR3 sequence is 17 residues long. The V and J ends lost 1 base and 5 bases, in that order; junction bases with no gene match: 14. CDR3 amino acids: CASSLLPSGGTTHEQYF. In nucleotides, the CDR3 is TGCGCCAGCAGCTTGTTGCCGAGCGGGGGAACTACCCACGAGCAGTACTTC.

This clonotype is classed as medium-sized. The rearrangement joins TRBV12-3 or TRBV12-4 to TRBJ1-6; the D gene is possibly TRBD1 (6 bases). CDR3 length: 14 residues. With 3 bases removed from V and 6 bases from J, the gap between germline ends came to 9 bases. As DNA, the CDR3 is TGTGCCAGCAGTTTGTGGACAGTTAATTCACCCCTCCACTTT. This codes for CASSLWTVNSPLHF.

This chain joins TRBV5-6 and TRBJ2-4; TRBD1 might be the D (6 bases). Germline CDR1 is SGHDT and CDR2 is YYEEEE. The CDR3 spans 15 residues. Trimming removed 2 bases from V and 0 bases from J, with 9 bases in between. CDR3 in amino acids: CASSFTGSAKNIQYF. Here the CDR3 DNA reads TGTGCCAGCAGCTTTACAGGGTCAGCCAAAAACATTCAGTACTTC. The variable domain in full, completed from reference TRBV5-6 and TRBJ2-4, reads DAGVTQSPTHLIKTRGQQVTLRCSPKSGHDTVSWYQQALGQGPQFIFQYYEEEERQRGNFPDRFSGHQFPNYSSELNVNALLLGDSALYLCASSFTGSAKNIQYFGAGTRLSVL.

The genes are TRBV11-2 and TRBJ2-1, with TRBD1 identical over 8 bases. The CDR3 covers 16 residues. Unmatched junction bases numbered 14, after V lost 5 bases and J lost 8 bases. Germline assignment: CDR1 SGHAT and CDR2 FQNNGV. CDR3 sequence: CASSAGQGGRGDEQFF. For the CDR3, the DNA is TGTGCCAGCAGCGCCGGACAGGGAGGTAGAGGGGATGAGCAGTTCTTC.

The table lists this clonotype with a few counts. The V and J genes are TRBV7-9 and TRBJ1-4; TRBD1 is a possible D gene (5 bases). Trimming took off 4 bases at V and 8 bases at J, with 20 bases between the two ends. CDR1 SEHNR and CDR2 FQNEAQ come from the germline V gene (reference sequence). The CDR3 is 16 amino acids. The CDR3 region is CASSYGGSISWEKLFF. CDR3 DNA sequence: TGTGCCAGCAGCTACGGGGGGTCAATATCCTGGGAAAAACTGTTTTTT.

The chain links TRBV6-5 to TRBJ1-5, with D uncertain. The CDR3 sequence is 13 residues long. V was shortened by 5 bases and J by 6 bases, with 11 bases between the two germline ends. Germline V CDR1 and CDR2: MNHEY, SVGAGI. This CDR3 reads CASSPRAAQPQHF. The DNA of the CDR3 is TGTGCCAGCAGTCCAAGGGCGGCTCAGCCCCAGCATTTT.

The rearrangement links TRBV5-1 to TRBJ1-2, with D unresolved. The CDR3 consists of 13 residues. Per the germline V gene, CDR1 is SGHRS and CDR2 is YFSETQ. V was cut by 2 bases and J by 8 bases, with 13 bases left in between. CDR3 in amino acids: CASSFQDGEGYTF. CDR3 nucleotides: TGCGCCAGCAGCTTCCAGGACGGGGAGGGCTACACCTTC. Variable domain in full (rest from reference TRBV5-1 and TRBJ1-2): KAGVTQTPRYLIKTRGQQVTLSCSPISGHRSVSWYQQTPGQGLQFLFEYFSETQRNKGNFPGRFSGRQFSNSRSEMNVSTLELGDSALYLCASSFQDGEGYTFGSGTRLTVV.

Points on this clonotype: A read error may produce the germline difference seen at one junction end. The chain is built from TRBV4-3 and TRBJ2-2, with D perhaps TRBD1 (7 bases). The length of the CDR3 is 19 residues. CDR1 is LGHNA and CDR2 is YSLEER in the germline V gene. CDR3 protein: CASSHPMEGAFQGGGELFF. The CDR3 nucleotides are TGTGCCAGCAGCCACCCTATGGAGGGGGCCTTCCAGGGGGGCGGGGAGCTGTTTTTT.

About this clonotype itself: This may arise from a read error, as a much more abundant clone is one base away. The genes are TRBV6-5 and TRBJ2-2; TRBD1 matches at 10 bases. This CDR3 has 15 residues. Germline V gene sequence: CDR1 MNHEY, CDR2 SVGAGI. DNA of the CDR3: TGTGCCATCAGTTGGACAGGGGGGAACACCGGGGAGCTGTTTTTT. Amino acids: CAISWTGGNTGELFF.

This chain links TRBV6-5 with TRBJ2-5, with D perhaps assigned TRBD1 or TRBD2 (6 bases each). The germline V and J ends were trimmed by 4 bases and 5 bases, with 17 bases remaining between them. Germline-derived CDR1 and CDR2 are MNHEY and SVGAGI. The CDR3 consists of 15 residues. The CDR3 bases are TGTGCCAGCAGTTCTCACTACCGGGGGCAGGAGACCCAGTACTTC. This translates into CASSSHYRGQETQYF.

The CDR3 loop is CASSWALNTEAFF. DNA of the CDR3: TGTGCCAGCAGCTGGGCCTTGAACACTGAAGCTTTCTTT. The chain employs TRBV7-2 and TRBJ1-1; D uncertain. Trimming took 4 bases from V and 0 from J, leaving 6 bases between them. CDR3 length: 13 amino acids. Germline CDR1 SGHTA, CDR2 FQGNSA.

This clonotype was found a few times. The V and J genes are TRBV5-1 and TRBJ2-3; tentatively, D is TRBD2 (7 bases). Germline CDR1 is SGHRS and CDR2 is YFSETQ. The CDR3 contains 16 residues. V was shortened by 7 bases and J by 1 base, with 19 bases between the two germline ends. CDR3 protein: CASSSGGGARTDTQYF. The CDR3 nucleotides are TGCGCCAGCTCCAGCGGAGGGGGGGCCCGCACAGATACGCAGTATTTT.

The chain couples TRBV6-1 to TRBJ1-5, with 8 bases fitting TRBD1. There are 13 residues in the CDR3. Trimming removed 5 bases from V and 5 bases from J; junction bases left unmatched: 2. Germline values: CDR1 MNHNS, CDR2 SASEGT. The CDR3 nucleotides read TGTGCCAGCAGTAAGGACAGGGATCAGCCCCAGCATTTT. This gives the protein CASSKDRDQPQHF.

This clonotype occurred a few times. The chain joins TRBV20-1 to TRBJ2-1; D remains ambiguous. The CDR3 is 13 amino acids. V was cut by 7 bases and J by 9 bases, with 19 bases left in between. CDR1 is DFQATT and CDR2 is SNEGSKA in the germline V gene (reference sequence). CDR3 bases: TGCAGTGGGGGTGAGACGGTCAGCAGTGAGCAGTTCTTC. It translates to CSGGETVSSEQFF.

This clonotype was counted a few times. This rearrangement joins TRBV20-1 to TRBJ2-7; TRBD1 aligns across 7 bases. Germline values: CDR1 DFQATT, CDR2 SNEGSKA (reference sequence). J lost 5 bases, V lost 5 bases, and 6 bases had no gene match. The CDR3 has 12 amino acids. The CDR3 sequence is CSARQGPNEQYF. The DNA for the CDR3 is TGCAGTGCTCGACAGGGACCCAACGAGCAGTACTTC.

This clonotype is medium-sized by share. The chain recombines TRBV6-5 with TRBJ2-2; D is unresolved. The CDR3 length is 15 residues. Germline lookup yields CDR1 MNHEY and CDR2 SVGAGI. The germline V and J ends were trimmed by 4 bases and 1 base, with 10 bases remaining between them. The CDR3 protein is CASSWSNQNTGELFF. DNA of the CDR3: TGTGCCAGCAGTTGGAGCAATCAGAACACCGGGGAGCTGTTTTTT.

This clonotype is medium-sized (0.01 to 0.1%) within its sample. The rearrangement joins TRBV19 to TRBJ2-5; D is possibly TRBD1 or TRBD2 (5 bases each). This CDR3 is built from 14 residues. V lost 2 bases, J lost 7 bases, and 14 bases lay in between. Germline CDR1 is LNHDA and CDR2 is SQIVND (reference sequence). The CDR3: CASSIQGARGTQYF. CDR3 sequence (DNA): TGTGCCAGTAGTATACAAGGCGCGAGGGGGACCCAGTACTTC. The whole variable domain, remainder taken from reference TRBV19 and TRBJ2-5, is DGGITQSPKYLFRKEGQNVTLSCEQNLNHDAMYWYRQDPGQGLRLIYYSQIVNDFQKGDIAEGYSVSREKKESFPLTVTSAQKNPTAFYLCASSIQGARGTQYFGPGTRLLVL.

This clonotype is classed as medium-sized. The V and J genes are TRBV29-1 and TRBJ1-2, with D perhaps TRBD1 (6 bases). Germline CDR1 and CDR2: SQVTM and ANQGSEA. V shed 4 bases and J shed 4 bases, with 13 bases lying between them. This CDR3 spans 13 amino acids. CDR3 loop: CSVGGARPYGYTF. The CDR3 DNA sequence: TGCAGCGTTGGGGGGGCCCGTCCCTATGGCTACACCTTC.

This clonotype has only a few counts. The V gene is TRBV10-3, the J gene TRBJ2-5, with 13 bases identical to TRBD2. V dropped 0 bases and J dropped 5; count of bases not matched to a gene: 3. CDR1 and CDR2 from the germline V gene are ENHRY and SYGVKD. The CDR3 consists of 16 residues. The CDR3 region is CAISESGTSGMETQYF. The CDR3 bases are TGTGCCATCAGTGAGTCTGGGACTAGCGGGATGGAGACCCAGTACTTC.

The gene calls are TRBV12-3 or TRBV12-4 and TRBJ1-1; D is unclear. The CDR3 contains 11 residues. The germline V and J ends were trimmed by 3 bases and 11 bases, with 10 bases remaining between them. CDR3 sequence reads: CASSFWTGAFF. The CDR3 DNA is TGTGCCAGCAGTTTCTGGACGGGTGCTTTCTTT.

The chain employs TRBV12-3 or TRBV12-4 and TRBJ2-3; 13 bases fit TRBD2. J lost 2 bases, V lost 5 bases, and 7 bases had no gene match. The CDR3 spans 17 residues. In DNA, the CDR3 is TGTGCCAGCAGTACAGGGACTAGCGGGGACATCACAGATACGCAGTATTTT. It yields the protein CASSTGTSGDITDTQYF.